This T cell receptor beta chain was sequenced for a study of neurological immune-mediated disorders. Study conclusions and caveats: Levels of TCR clonal expansion peaked in HTLV-1-associated myelopathy and reached their lowest in multiple sclerosis, under those of healthy controls. The absence of shared CDR3 amino acid sequences among expanded clones across subjects suggests private repertoires in all groups.

As regards this clonotype: Its antigen is as yet unknown.

A 10-nucleotide random UMI tagged transcripts in template-switch 5'RACE cDNA synthesis. One entry per CDR3 protein, called by TCRdb with MiXCR from the 5' RACE reads. This sample carries around 50,000 distinct CDR3 sequences, around 3.5% of them seen once, and the ten largest clones take around 3.1%. CDR1 and CDR2 (germline): LGHDT, YNNKEL (reference sequence). J was trimmed by 4 bases and V by 2 bases; bases with no gene match: 3. The CDR3 loop spans 15 amino acids. What was sequenced was PBMCs. This chain links TRBV3-1 with TRBJ1-4; 8 bases align to TRBD1. The sequence was obtained from a woman in her twenties or thirties with multiple sclerosis. This chain's CDR3 is CASSQQGAVNEKLFF. The CDR3 nucleotides are TGTGCCAGCAGCCAACAGGGGGCTGTTAATGAAAAACTGTTTTTT.